This T cell receptor (beta chain) is from a study of CD8 T cells in ankylosing spondylitis. CDR1 and CDR2 from the germline V gene are MDHEN and SYDVKM. The CDR3 length is 14 residues. Trimming removed 6 bases at V and 3 bases at J, with 11 bases between. Overall study results and limits: Relatively scarce in peripheral blood, disease-linked clones were CD8+. Significant enrichment of disease-linked clones was reported in matched ankylosing spondylitis synovial fluid. Several highly homologous variants made up a TCR beta motif, and this motif appeared characteristic of ankylosing spondylitis blood.

Quantitative 5'-RACE with molecular barcodes produced the TCR beta libraries. TCRdb recomputed calls from the 5' RACE reads with MiXCR, one row per CDR3 protein. Of around 150,000 distinct CDR3 sequences listed, about an eighth are singletons. There are many counts of this clonotype. Its target is not known. Sample: blood, either unsorted or a sorted T cell fraction (not recorded which). The receptor comes from a female donor with ankylosing spondylitis or in good health (not recorded which). V gene TRBV28 combines with J gene TRBJ2-2, with a possible D match to TRBD2 (6 bases). The CDR3 DNA reads as TGTGCCAGCAGCCAGCGGGTTTACACCGGGGAGCTGTTTTTT. Amino acids: CASSQRVYTGELFF.